This T cell receptor (beta chain) is from a study of CD8 T cells in Susac syndrome. Study results and caveats: It was acknowledged by the study that relatively few individuals were included in its TCR sequencing and HLA analysis.

In the case of this clonotype: Antigen: not known.

Per germline, CDR1 SGHTA and CDR2 FQGTGA. This CDR3 comprises 13 residues. Trimming left V 2 bases short and J 6 bases short, with 11 bases between. The T cells that were sequenced for TCR beta were CD8+ and CD4+ cells from blood. Negative isolation was used for CD8+ and CD4+ T cells and FACS enrichment for TEMRA cells. When the RNA was reverse transcribed, random hexamers were used with an input of about 0.5 to 1 ug. It was immunoSEQ multiplex PCR that amplified TCR beta CDR3 across 54 Vbeta and 13 Jbeta. TCRdb fed the immunoSEQ multiplex PCR reads into MiXCR, producing one record per CDR3 protein. The sample contains approximately 200,000 distinct CDR3 sequences, about 95% of which appear only once.

The clonotype comes from a human donor with multiple sclerosis. Sequencing used CD4+ T cells from PBMCs. V gene TRBV7-3 combines with J gene TRBJ2-7; D call uncertain. The CDR3 nucleotides read TGTGCCAGCAGCTTATATCGAAGTTCCGAGCAGTACGTC. Translated, it gives CASSLYRSSEQYV.